The present entry profiles one T cell receptor (beta chain) with its context. The data were obtained in a study of cytomegalovirus exposure and HLA in healthy donors. Vbeta (60) and Jbeta (13) primers were used in the PCR. Profiling relied on immunoSEQ multiplex PCR, and the TCRdb table lists in-frame clones only, not all of them. Of 60,000 to 65,000 clones in the sample, roughly 71% were seen once. Germline loops: CDR1 SGHTA, CDR2 FQGNSA. This CDR3 spans 14 amino acids. V lost 5 bases and J lost 1; bases outside the gene matches: 5. The V and J genes are TRBV7-2 and TRBJ2-7; TRBD1 agrees at 7 bases. Sequences were obtained from PBMCs. The sequence was obtained from a man between 45 and 60 years old in good health and CMV-seropositive. CDR3 DNA sequence: TGTGCCAGCAGCGACGGGACAGTTTCCTACGAGCAGTACTTC. This gives the protein CASSDGTVSYEQYF. Complete variable domain (other parts from reference TRBV7-2 and TRBJ2-7): GAGVSQSPSNKVTEKGKDVELRCDPISGHTALYWYRQSLGQGLEFLIYFQGNSAPDKSGLPSDRFSAERTGGSVSTLTIQRTQQEDSAVYLCASSDGTVSYEQYFGPGTRLTVT.